Following are 26 T cell receptor beta chains from one sample sequenced in a study of T cell repertoires in cytomegalovirus infection. TCRdb called the reads again in MiXCR, with one record for every CDR3 protein. Of approximately 120,000 distinct CDR3 sequences detected, around 31% appear once; the ten largest clones hold about 81%. Which antigens these TCRs recognize remains unknown. The input for sequencing was CD8+ T cells from cultured PBMCs, taken from culture after CMV antigen stimulation. The receptors originated from a human donor in good health (CMV status not recorded). Some clones in this sample may be carry-over from other donors' samples.

This clonotype was recorded at least ten times. The chain is built from TRBV7-6 and TRBJ2-7; D may be TRBD1 (5 bases). The germline gives CDR1 SGHVS, CDR2 FNYEAQ. The CDR3 totals 15 residues. Trimming shortened V by 1 base and J by 3 bases, and 13 bases separated the two germline ends. In DNA form, the CDR3 reads TGTGCCAGCAGCTTAGAGCCAGGGTCCGACTACGAGCAGTACTTC. Protein sequence: CASSLEPGSDYEQYF.

This chain joins TRBV4-1 and TRBJ2-7; D not resolved. Per germline, CDR1 MGHRA and CDR2 YSYEKL. The CDR3 extends over 14 amino acids. V was clipped by 0 bases and J by 3 bases, with 9 bases between them. CDR3 DNA sequence: TGCGCCAGCAGCCAAGAACCGGGTGGCTACGAGCAGTACTTC. This gives the protein CASSQEPGGYEQYF.

This clonotype has at least ten counts. The chain employs TRBV12-3 or TRBV12-4 and TRBJ1-1; 9 bases map to TRBD1. The CDR3 length is 15 residues. The J segment lost 6 bases and the V segment lost 5 bases, leaving 10 bases of the junction unmatched. The CDR3 protein is CASSRAGTGYPEAFF. For the CDR3, the DNA is TGTGCCAGCAGTCGTGCCGGGACAGGGTACCCTGAAGCTTTCTTT.

The J gene is TRBJ1-5, the V gene TRBV2, with TRBD1 matching over 8 bases. The germline CDR1 and CDR2 sequences are SNHLY and FYNNEI. V trimming: 6 bases; J trimming: 7 bases; junction bases outside the gene matches: 8. This CDR3 spans 14 amino acids. CDR3 sequence (DNA): TGTGCCAGCAGCCCCGGACAGGGTGAACAGCCCCAGCATTTT. It specifies CASSPGQGEQPQHF.

The chain couples TRBV27 to TRBJ1-6; 7 positions agree with TRBD1. V gave up 4 bases and J gave up 6 bases; unmatched junction bases: 3. CDR3 length: 14 residues. Germline V gives CDR1 MNHEY, CDR2 SMNVEV (reference sequence). CDR3 DNA: TGTGCCAGCAGTTCCGACAGGGTTAATTCACCCCTCCACTTT. This gives the protein CASSSDRVNSPLHF.

This clonotype was seen only a few times. The V and J genes are TRBV24-1 and TRBJ2-1; weak D call: TRBD2 (7 bases). Germline CDR1 KGHDR, CDR2 SFDVKD. This CDR3 contains 13 residues. The V gene lost 9 bases and the J gene lost 7 bases, with 15 bases spanning the gap. The CDR3 reads CATEGGGRNEQFF. CDR3 nucleotides: TGTGCCACCGAAGGGGGGGGCCGGAATGAGCAGTTCTTC.

This clonotype was counted a few times. V and J are TRBV28 and TRBJ1-1; no clear D gene. Trimming removed 6 bases from V and 6 bases from J, with 11 bases in between. The germline gives CDR1 MDHEN, CDR2 SYDVKM. This CDR3 comprises 12 residues. CDR3 in DNA: TGTGCCAGCAGGCCACTAGGTCCTGAAGCTTTCTTT. Amino acid sequence: CASRPLGPEAFF.

The table lists this clonotype with a few counts. DNA of the CDR3: TGTGCCAGCAGCTTAACGCGGACACAGAACACCGGGGAGCTGTTTTTT. It encodes CASSLTRTQNTGELFF. This sequence joins TRBV7-3 and TRBJ2-2; TRBD1 is a possible D gene (5 bases). Germline CDR1 reads SGHTA; CDR2 reads FQGTGA. CDR3 length equals 16 residues. The V end lost 0 bases, the J end lost 1 base, and 9 bases lay between the germline ends.

Only a few counts were recorded for this clonotype. The chain joins TRBV9 to TRBJ2-3; tentative D call: TRBD1 (5 bases). Germline CDR1 is SGDLS and CDR2 is YYNGEE. Trimming left V 6 bases short and J 2 bases short, with 13 bases between. The CDR3 runs to 14 residues. The CDR3 nucleotides read TGTGCCAGCAAGAGGTGGGGCGACACAGATACGCAGTATTTT. Protein: CASKRWGDTDTQYF.

The chain combines TRBV6-5 with TRBJ2-7; the D is unclear. The CDR3 contains 15 residues. Trimming took off 2 bases at V and 3 bases at J, with 14 bases between the two ends. Looked up from germline, CDR1 is MNHEY and CDR2 is SVGAGI. The CDR3 DNA sequence: TGTGCCAGCAGTTACGGGGTGGGTTCCAGCTACGAGCAGTACTTC. It translates to CASSYGVGSSYEQYF.

This clonotype was seen a few times. The chain uses TRBV19 and TRBJ1-1, with 9 bases identical to TRBD1. This CDR3 has 15 residues. Germline CDR1 is LNHDA and CDR2 is SQIVND (reference sequence). Unmatched junction bases numbered 10, after V lost 4 bases and J lost 7 bases. The CDR3 region has the DNA TGTGCCAGTAGTACCTTACCGGGACAGGGAGGTGAAGCTTTCTTT. As protein: CASSTLPGQGGEAFF.

In this sample, this clonotype turned up many times. The chain employs TRBV7-9 and TRBJ2-5; D is possibly TRBD1 or TRBD2 (5 bases each). Germline V lookup: CDR1 SEHNR, CDR2 FQNEAQ (reference sequence). CDR3 length: 14 residues. V was trimmed by 5 bases and J by 0 bases, leaving 10 bases between them. The CDR3 DNA reads TGTGCCAGCAGCCCACAGGACTACCAAGAGACCCAGTACTTC. Translating it yields CASSPQDYQETQYF.

The chain links TRBV27 to TRBJ1-4; TRBD1 agrees at 9 bases. The CDR3 has 16 amino acids. With 5 bases clipped from V and 1 base from J, the junction kept 5 bases outside the gene matches. Looked up from germline, CDR1 is MNHEY and CDR2 is SMNVEV (reference sequence). CDR3 protein: CASSETGGLTNEKLFF. The CDR3 DNA reads TGTGCCAGCAGTGAGACAGGGGGTCTAACTAATGAAAAACTGTTTTTT.

Comment on this clonotype: A much bigger clone sits one base away, suggesting this may be a read error. The CDR3 DNA is TGTGCCAACAGTGCCCAGGGGGGGAGCCTCACCGGGGAGCTGTTTTTT. This encodes CANSAQGGSLTGELFF. The chain uses TRBV12-3 or TRBV12-4 and TRBJ2-2; tentatively, D is TRBD1 or TRBD2 (7 bases each). This CDR3 is 16 amino acids long.

This clonotype appeared many times. This chain joins TRBV7-6 and TRBJ2-3; unclear D gene. This CDR3 comprises 13 residues. Trimming took off 3 bases at V and 3 bases at J, with 7 bases between the two ends. The germline V gene encodes CDR1 SGHVS and CDR2 FNYEAQ. The CDR3: CASSFSRTDTQYF. The CDR3 DNA reads as TGTGCCAGCAGCTTTTCCAGGACAGATACGCAGTATTTT.

This clonotype has a count of ten or more. The chain is built from TRBV19 and TRBJ1-1; no clear D gene. The CDR3 length is 12 residues. CDR1 LNHDA and CDR2 SQIVND come from the germline V gene (reference sequence). V was clipped by 6 bases and J by 5 bases, with 10 bases between them. The CDR3 nucleotides read TGTGCCAGTAGGGATAGAGGGACTGAAGCTTTCTTT. Translating it yields CASRDRGTEAFF.

This clonotype was observed a few times. The chain recombines TRBV28 with TRBJ1-5; 9 nucleotides match TRBD1. This CDR3 contains 18 residues. Germline V gene data show CDR1 as MDHEN and CDR2 as SYDVKM. V lost 2 bases to trimming and J lost 4 bases; unmatched junction nucleotides: 12. The DNA of the CDR3 is TGTGCCAGCAGTTTACCCGGGACAGGGCATTCAGGAAATCAGCCCCAGCATTTT. Protein: CASSLPGTGHSGNQPQHF.

This clonotype was recorded at least ten times. This chain joins TRBV27 and TRBJ2-1; no reliable D call. V dropped 6 bases and J dropped 2 bases, with 8 bases sitting between them. The CDR3 runs 13 residues. Germline CDR1 MNHEY, CDR2 SMNVEV (reference sequence). CDR3 residues: CASSPDPYNEQFF. CDR3 coding DNA: TGTGCCAGCAGCCCAGACCCCTACAATGAGCAGTTCTTC.

This clonotype came up a few times. The V and J genes are TRBV19 and TRBJ1-5, with TRBD1 matching 8 bases. Germline trimming cut 9 bases from V and 2 bases from J; bases unmatched to any gene: 9. Germline V CDR1 and CDR2: LNHDA, SQIVND (reference sequence). The CDR3 is 15 amino acids. The CDR3 region is CASLLGTGGNQPQHF. The DNA of the CDR3 is TGTGCCAGCCTCCTGGGGACAGGAGGCAATCAGCCCCAGCATTTT. Filled out from reference TRBV19 and TRBJ1-5, the complete variable domain reads DGGITQSPKYLFRKEGQNVTLSCEQNLNHDAMYWYRQDPGQGLRLIYYSQIVNDFQKGDIAEGYSVSREKKESFPLTVTSAQKNPTAFYLCASLLGTGGNQPQHFGDGTRLSIL.

The chain recombines TRBV12-3 or TRBV12-4 with TRBJ2-7, with D perhaps matching TRBD1 or TRBD2 (7 bases each). The CDR3 extends over 15 amino acids. The ends were cut back, 3 bases at V and 3 bases at J, with 15 bases in the middle. The CDR3 loop is CASSLGAGQRYEQYF. In DNA form, the CDR3 reads TGTGCCAGCAGTTTGGGAGCGGGACAGCGCTACGAGCAGTACTTC.

This clonotype was observed a few times. The rearrangement uses TRBV3-1 and TRBJ1-1, with 7 bases aligning to TRBD1. V lost 4 bases, J lost 5 bases, and 19 bases stayed unmatched. Germline V gene lookup returns CDR1 LGHDT and CDR2 YNNKEL (reference sequence). This CDR3 region has 18 residues. CDR3 amino acids: CASSPQHPIAGGDTEAFF. CDR3 coding DNA: TGTGCCAGCAGCCCCCAACATCCTATAGCAGGGGGTGATACTGAAGCTTTCTTT.

The rearrangement joins TRBV27 to TRBJ1-5; D not certain. Germline V CDR1 and CDR2: MNHEY, SMNVEV (reference sequence). CDR3 length equals 15 residues. Trimming removed 6 bases at V and 1 base at J, with 13 bases between. The CDR3 spells CASSPRGRSNQPQHF. The CDR3 coding sequence is TGTGCCAGCAGCCCCCGAGGGAGGAGCAATCAGCCCCAGCATTTT.

The chain joins TRBV5-4 to TRBJ1-1; 7 nucleotides align to TRBD1. There are 15 residues in the CDR3. Germline V gives CDR1 SGHNT, CDR2 YYREEE (reference sequence). Germline trimming cut 0 bases from V and 5 bases from J; bases unmatched to any gene: 7. CDR3 in amino acids: CASSLADRVRTEAFF. The CDR3 DNA sequence: TGTGCCAGCAGCTTGGCCGACAGGGTGAGGACTGAAGCTTTCTTT.

This clonotype was seen a few times. The chain employs TRBV10-3 and TRBJ2-1, with TRBD2 matching over 11 bases. The V gene's germline CDR1 is ENHRY and CDR2 SYGVKD. The CDR3 is made up of 16 amino acids. V dropped 0 bases and J dropped 8; count of bases not matched to a gene: 6. In DNA, the CDR3 is TGTGCCATCAGTGAGTCGCAACTAGCGGGGGTTTATGAGCAGTTCTTC. This sequence encodes CAISESQLAGVYEQFF.

The rearrangement joins TRBV4-2 to TRBJ2-7; TRBD2 agrees at 9 bases. This CDR3 spans 13 amino acids. CDR1 is LGHNA and CDR2 is YNFKEQ in the germline V gene. V lost 4 bases and J lost 6; bases outside the gene matches: 4. CDR3 in amino acids: CASSPGLATEQYF. The CDR3 DNA reads TGTGCCAGCAGCCCGGGACTAGCCACCGAGCAGTACTTC.

The chain links TRBV25-1 to TRBJ2-1; D gene unclear. Deletions cut 3 bases from V and 0 bases from J, with 9 bases between. This CDR3 has 15 residues. CDR1 and CDR2 from the germline V gene are MGHDK and SYGVNS. CDR3: CASSDRRGSYNEQFF. CDR3 bases: TGTGCCAGCAGTGATCGCCGCGGCTCCTACAATGAGCAGTTCTTC.